The T cell receptor (beta chain) under discussion was sequenced for a study of cytomegalovirus exposure and HLA in healthy donors. A multiplex PCR was run with 60 Vbeta primers and 13 Jbeta primers. Repertoires were generated with immunoSEQ multiplex PCR, while TCRdb's copy carries only in-frame clones and drops some. The data contain around 180,000 clones, approximately 85% of them singletons. This CDR3 region has 14 residues. The V end was cut by 3 bases, the J end by 5 bases, with 11 bases between. Germline V gene sequence: CDR1 MNHNY, CDR2 SVGAGI (reference sequence). This chain links TRBV6-6 with TRBJ2-1; no firm D call. Sequences were obtained from PBMCs. This receptor was obtained from a girl aged 10 to 17 in good health and CMV-seropositive. The CDR3: CASSYRDIDNEQFF. DNA for the CDR3: TGTGCCAGCAGTTATCGAGACATTGACAATGAGCAGTTCTTC.